This T cell receptor (beta chain) is drawn from a study of cytomegalovirus exposure and HLA in healthy donors. PCR amplification relied on 60 Vbeta primers (plus 13 Jbeta primers). Authors' analysis steps: In a later analysis, of tens of millions of unique beta chains, about 12 million appeared in at least two donors. Using immunoSEQ multiplex PCR, the repertoire was profiled, and TCRdb retains in-frame clones only, with some absent. The DNA gave D and trimming, while V, J and clone size come from that table. The table lists roughly 120,000 clones, roughly 82% of them singletons. Germline V gene lookup returns CDR1 SGHAT and CDR2 FQNNGV. CDR3 length equals 17 residues. J lost 3 bases, V lost 6 bases, and 7 bases had no gene match.

The rearrangement uses TRBV11-2 and TRBJ2-2, with TRBD2 identical over 13 bases. This sequence originates from a woman aged 40 to 50 in good health and CMV-seropositive. Sequences were obtained from PBMCs. The CDR3 spells CASRHHGLAGDTGELFF. CDR3 nucleotide sequence: TGTGCCAGCAGACACCACGGACTAGCGGGGGACACCGGGGAGCTGTTTTTT.